This T cell receptor beta chain comes out of a study of T cells in Graves' hyperthyroidism and ophthalmopathy. This clonotype appeared many times. RNA transcripts gave rise to amplified TCR beta CDR3 regions. The HTBI set primed first-round TCR CDR3 RT-PCR. MiXCR, applied by TCRdb to the multiplex PCR reads, yields one record per CDR3 protein. The table lists hundreds of thousands of distinct CDR3 sequences, 11% to 15% of them singletons, with approximately 5.7% in the top ten. CDR3 length: 11 residues. The ends were cut back, 7 bases at V and 10 bases at J, with 11 bases in the middle. Germline V gene sequence: CDR1 SNHLY, CDR2 FYNNEI.

This chain joins TRBV2 and TRBJ2-1; no reliable D call. This receptor was taken from a woman aged 25 to 39 with Graves' hyperthyroidism that later progressed to Graves' ophthalmopathy. The sample taken for sequencing was blood. The CDR3 DNA reads TGTGCCAGCACCGGTCCAGAGGAGCAGTTCTTC. Amino acid sequence: CASTGPEEQFF.